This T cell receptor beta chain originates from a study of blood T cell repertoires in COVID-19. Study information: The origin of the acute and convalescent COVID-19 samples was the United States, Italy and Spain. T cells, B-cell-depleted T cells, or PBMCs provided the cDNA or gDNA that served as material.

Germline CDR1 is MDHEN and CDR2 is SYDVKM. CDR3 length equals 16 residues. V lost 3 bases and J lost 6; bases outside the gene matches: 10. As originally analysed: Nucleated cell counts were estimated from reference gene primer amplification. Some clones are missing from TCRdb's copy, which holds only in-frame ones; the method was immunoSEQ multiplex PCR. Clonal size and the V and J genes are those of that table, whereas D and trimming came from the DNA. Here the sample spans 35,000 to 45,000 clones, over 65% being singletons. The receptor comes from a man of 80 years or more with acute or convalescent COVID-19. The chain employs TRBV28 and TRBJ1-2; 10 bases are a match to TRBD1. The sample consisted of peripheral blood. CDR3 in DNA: TGTGCCAGCAGTTTCCCCTATGGACAGGGGGAGCATGGCTACACCTTC. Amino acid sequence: CASSFPYGQGEHGYTF.